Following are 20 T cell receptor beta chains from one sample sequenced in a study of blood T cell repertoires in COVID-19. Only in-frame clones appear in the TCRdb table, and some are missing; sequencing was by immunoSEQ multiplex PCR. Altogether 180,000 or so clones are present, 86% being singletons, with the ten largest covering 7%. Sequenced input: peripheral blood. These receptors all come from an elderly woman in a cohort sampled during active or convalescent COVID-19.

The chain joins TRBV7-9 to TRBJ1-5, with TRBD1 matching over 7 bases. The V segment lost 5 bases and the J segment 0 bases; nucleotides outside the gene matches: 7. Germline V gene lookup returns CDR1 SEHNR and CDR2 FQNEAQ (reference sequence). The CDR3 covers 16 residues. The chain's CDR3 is CASSLATGISNQPQHF. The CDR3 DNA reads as TGTGCCAGCAGCCTCGCGACAGGGATTAGCAATCAGCCCCAGCATTTT.

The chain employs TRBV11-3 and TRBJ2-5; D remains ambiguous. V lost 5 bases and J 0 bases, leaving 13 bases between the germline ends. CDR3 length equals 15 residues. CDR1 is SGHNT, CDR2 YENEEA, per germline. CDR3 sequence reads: CASSPPRVYQETQYF. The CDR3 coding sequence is TGTGCCAGCAGCCCGCCCCGGGTGTACCAAGAGACCCAGTACTTC.

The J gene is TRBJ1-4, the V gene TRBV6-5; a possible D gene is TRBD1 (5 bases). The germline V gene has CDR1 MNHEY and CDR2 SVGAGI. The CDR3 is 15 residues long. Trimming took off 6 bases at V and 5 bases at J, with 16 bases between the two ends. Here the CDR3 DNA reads TGTGCCAGCAGCGGGGGAGAAGCAGGAAATGAAAAACTGTTTTTT. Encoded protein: CASSGGEAGNEKLFF.

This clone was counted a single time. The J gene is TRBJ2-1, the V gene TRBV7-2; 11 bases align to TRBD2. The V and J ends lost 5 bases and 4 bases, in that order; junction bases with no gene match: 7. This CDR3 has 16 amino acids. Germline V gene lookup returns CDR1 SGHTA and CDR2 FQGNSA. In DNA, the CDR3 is TGTGCCAGCAGCGCCCGACTAGCGGGAAGTTACAATGAGCAGTTCTTC. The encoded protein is CASSARLAGSYNEQFF.

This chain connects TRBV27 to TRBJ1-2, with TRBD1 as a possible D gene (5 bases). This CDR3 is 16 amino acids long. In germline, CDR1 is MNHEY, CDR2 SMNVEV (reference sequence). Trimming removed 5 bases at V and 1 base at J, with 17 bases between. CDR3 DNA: TGTGCCAGCAGTCCCTCTCAGGGCCGAGGTAACTATGGCTACACCTTC. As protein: CASSPSQGRGNYGYTF.

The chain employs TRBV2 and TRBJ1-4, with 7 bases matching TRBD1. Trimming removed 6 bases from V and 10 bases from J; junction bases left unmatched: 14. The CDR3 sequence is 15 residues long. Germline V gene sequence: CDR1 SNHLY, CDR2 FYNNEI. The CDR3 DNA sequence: TGTGCCAGCAGAATACCGTCAGGGACAGAGGGAAAACTGTTTTTT. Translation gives CASRIPSGTEGKLFF.

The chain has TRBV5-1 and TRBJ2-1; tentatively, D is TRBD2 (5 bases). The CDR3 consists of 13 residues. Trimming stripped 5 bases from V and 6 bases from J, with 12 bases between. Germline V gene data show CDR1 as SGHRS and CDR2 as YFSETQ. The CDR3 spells CASRPSLGNEQFF. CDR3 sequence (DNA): TGCGCCAGCAGGCCTAGCCTAGGCAATGAGCAGTTCTTC.

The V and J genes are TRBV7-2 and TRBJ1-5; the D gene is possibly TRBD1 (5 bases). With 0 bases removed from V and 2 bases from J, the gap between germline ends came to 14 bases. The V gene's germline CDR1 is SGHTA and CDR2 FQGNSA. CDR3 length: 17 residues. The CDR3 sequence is CASSLAGPGTGNQPQHF. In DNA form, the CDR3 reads TGTGCCAGCAGCTTAGCTGGACCAGGGACTGGCAATCAGCCCCAGCATTTT.

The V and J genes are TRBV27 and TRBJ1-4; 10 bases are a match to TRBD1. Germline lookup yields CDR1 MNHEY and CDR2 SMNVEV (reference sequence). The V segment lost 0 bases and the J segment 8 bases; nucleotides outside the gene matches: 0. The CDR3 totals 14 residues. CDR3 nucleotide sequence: TGTGCCAGCAGTTTATCGGACAGGGGGGAAAAACTGTTTTTT. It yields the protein CASSLSDRGEKLFF.

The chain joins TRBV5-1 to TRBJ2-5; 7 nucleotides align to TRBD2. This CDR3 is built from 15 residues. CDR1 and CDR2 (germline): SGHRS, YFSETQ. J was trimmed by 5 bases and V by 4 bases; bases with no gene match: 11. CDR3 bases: TGCGCCAGCAGCACGGGACTCCGGGAGGTGGAGACCCAGTACTTC. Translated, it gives CASSTGLREVETQYF.

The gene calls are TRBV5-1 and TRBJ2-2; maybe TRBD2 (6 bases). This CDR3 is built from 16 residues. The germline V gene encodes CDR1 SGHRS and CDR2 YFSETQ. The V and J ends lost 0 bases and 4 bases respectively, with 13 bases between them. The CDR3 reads CASSLEVGGGTGELFF. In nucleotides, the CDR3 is TGCGCCAGCAGCTTGGAGGTGGGAGGTGGCACCGGGGAGCTGTTTTTT.

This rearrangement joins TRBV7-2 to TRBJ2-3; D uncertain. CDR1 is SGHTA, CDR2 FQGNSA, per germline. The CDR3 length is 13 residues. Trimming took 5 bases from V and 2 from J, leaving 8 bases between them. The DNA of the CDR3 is TGTGCCAGCAGCACAGCAAACACAGATACGCAGTATTTT. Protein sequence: CASSTANTDTQYF.

DNA of the CDR3: TGTGCCAGCAGCCCGGGGACAGGGGTGGAAAAACTGTTTTTT. It translates to CASSPGTGVEKLFF. The chain uses TRBV5-8 and TRBJ1-4; 10 bases align to TRBD1. Germline V CDR1 and CDR2: SGHTS, YDEGEE. Losses at the gene ends were 4 bases for V and 8 bases for J; bases not matched to a gene: 5. The CDR3 is 14 residues long.

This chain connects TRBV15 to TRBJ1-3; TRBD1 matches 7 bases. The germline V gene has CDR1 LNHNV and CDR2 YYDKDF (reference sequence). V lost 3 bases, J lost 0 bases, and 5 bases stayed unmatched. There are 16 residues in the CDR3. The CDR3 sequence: CATSRDRLISGNTIYF. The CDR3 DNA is TGTGCCACCAGCAGGGACAGGTTGATCTCTGGAAACACCATATATTTT.

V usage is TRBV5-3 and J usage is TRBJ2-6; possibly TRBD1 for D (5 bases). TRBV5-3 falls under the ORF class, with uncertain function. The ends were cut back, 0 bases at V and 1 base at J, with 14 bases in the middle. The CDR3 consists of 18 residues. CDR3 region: CARSLGWARDSGANVLTF. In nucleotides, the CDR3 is TGTGCCAGAAGCTTGGGATGGGCCAGGGATTCTGGGGCCAACGTCCTGACTTTC.

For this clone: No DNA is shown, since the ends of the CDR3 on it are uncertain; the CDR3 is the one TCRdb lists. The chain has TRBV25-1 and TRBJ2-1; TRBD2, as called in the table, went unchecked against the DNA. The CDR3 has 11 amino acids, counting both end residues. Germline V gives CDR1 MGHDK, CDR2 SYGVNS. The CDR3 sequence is CASSVAGGSFF.

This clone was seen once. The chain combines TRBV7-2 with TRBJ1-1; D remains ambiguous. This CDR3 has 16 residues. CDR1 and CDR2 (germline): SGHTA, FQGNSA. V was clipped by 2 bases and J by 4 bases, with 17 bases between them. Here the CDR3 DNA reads TGTGCCAGCAGCTTAATGGTCTGGGGAGATGGCACTGAAGCTTTCTTT. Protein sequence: CASSLMVWGDGTEAFF.

This CDR3 is CASSFTGTSGHQETQYF. CDR3 in DNA: TGTGCCAGCAGTTTCACAGGGACTAGCGGGCACCAAGAGACCCAGTACTTC. This sequence joins TRBV27 and TRBJ2-5; 12 bases match TRBD2. V dropped 3 bases and J dropped 0; count of bases not matched to a gene: 5. The CDR3 has 17 amino acids. Germline assignment: CDR1 MNHEY and CDR2 SMNVEV (reference sequence).

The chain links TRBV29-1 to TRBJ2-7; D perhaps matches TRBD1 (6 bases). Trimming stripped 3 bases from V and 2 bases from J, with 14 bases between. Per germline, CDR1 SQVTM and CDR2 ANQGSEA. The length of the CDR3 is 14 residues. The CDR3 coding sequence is TGCAGCGTTGATCCTAGGACAGCGACCTACGAGCAGTACGTC. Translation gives CSVDPRTATYEQYV.

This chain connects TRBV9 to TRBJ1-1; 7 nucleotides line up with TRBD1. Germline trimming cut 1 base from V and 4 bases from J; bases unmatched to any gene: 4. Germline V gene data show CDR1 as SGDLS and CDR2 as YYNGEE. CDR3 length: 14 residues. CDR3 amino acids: CASSVQQGSTEAFF. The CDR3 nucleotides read TGTGCCAGCAGCGTACAACAGGGGAGCACTGAAGCTTTCTTT.